The 27 T cell receptor beta chains below come from one sample, sequenced in a study of cytomegalovirus exposure and HLA in healthy donors (dated by TCRdb to the late 2010s). The protocol used for the library was the immunoSEQ multiplex PCR assay. For the multiplex PCR, a mixture combining 60 forward primers for TCR Vbeta segments and 13 reverse primers for TCR Jbeta segments was used. TCRdb obtained this table from immuneACCESS and retained in-frame rearrangements with V and J assigned. These tables miss some clones; where compared with another copy, unresolved V genes account for less than half of the shortfall, and the remainder is unexplained. The sample includes around 190,000 clones, with roughly four fifths observed a single time. The ten largest clones add up to 1.5% to 2% of the sample. Sample: PBMCs. The receptors derive from a man aged 18 to 30 in good health and CMV-seronegative.

This chain uses TRBV6-1 with TRBJ1-5; D remains ambiguous. The CDR3 sequence is 15 residues long. Germline CDR1 is MNHNS and CDR2 is SASEGT. V was clipped by 1 base and J by 4 bases, with 11 bases between them. The CDR3 DNA follows: TGTGCCAGCAGTGAAGAAGAGCCGGGGAATCAGCCCCAGCATTTT. Amino acid sequence: CASSEEEPGNQPQHF.

The J gene is TRBJ2-4, the V gene TRBV6-5; weak D call: TRBD2 (5 bases). Germline V gene data show CDR1 as MNHEY and CDR2 as SVGAGI. V dropped 8 bases and J dropped 0 bases, with 11 bases sitting between them. The CDR3 covers 14 residues. In DNA form, the CDR3 reads TGTGCCAGCCGCGGCGGACTAGCCAAAAACATTCAGTACTTC. Protein product: CASRGGLAKNIQYF.

The rearrangement uses TRBV14 and TRBJ2-5; D perhaps matches TRBD2 (5 bases). Germline V lookup: CDR1 SGHDN, CDR2 FVKESK. Between the trimmed V and J ends, which lost 1 base and 2 bases, there was a span of 11 bases. The CDR3 contains 15 residues. The CDR3 DNA reads as TGTGCCAGCAGCCAAGCAAGCGGACCGCAAGAGACCCAGTACTTC. It codes for CASSQASGPQETQYF.

Here the CDR3 reads CASSPWGAGGLNTGELFF. The DNA of the CDR3 is TGTGCCAGCAGCCCCTGGGGGGCGGGAGGGCTGAACACCGGGGAGCTGTTTTTT. This chain links TRBV11-2 with TRBJ2-2; 9 positions agree with TRBD2. Germline loops: CDR1 SGHAT, CDR2 FQNNGV. The junction had 11 bases not matched to a gene; V was cut back by 5 bases and J by 1 base. This CDR3 region has 18 residues.

The chain employs TRBV16 and TRBJ1-1; possibly TRBD1 for D (5 bases). The CDR3 consists of 14 residues. Per the germline V gene, CDR1 is KGHSY and CDR2 is FQNENV. Trimming removed 0 bases at V and 10 bases at J, with 15 bases between. The CDR3 DNA sequence: TGTGCCAGCAGCCAATCGGGAGGGGTCTCCGCAGCTTTCTTT. As protein: CASSQSGGVSAAFF.

The J gene is TRBJ2-3, the V gene TRBV29-1, with unresolved D. V was shortened by 0 bases and J by 1 base, with 11 bases between the two germline ends. CDR1 and CDR2 (germline): SQVTM, ANQGSEA. The CDR3 is 15 amino acids. The CDR3 sequence: CSVEDLRLRTDTQYF. For the CDR3, the DNA is TGCAGCGTTGAAGATCTGAGACTTCGCACAGATACGCAGTATTTT.

The chain links TRBV13 to TRBJ2-3; no clear D gene. CDR3 length: 12 amino acids. CDR1 is PRHDT, CDR2 FYEKMQ, per germline (reference sequence). The ends were cut back, 5 bases at V and 6 bases at J, with 9 bases in the middle. The CDR3 region is CASSHSRDTQYF. CDR3 coding DNA: TGTGCCAGCAGCCACTCTAGGGATACGCAGTATTTT.

The chain combines TRBV6-1 with TRBJ1-5; the D gene is possibly TRBD1 (5 bases). CDR1 MNHNS and CDR2 SASEGT come from the germline V gene. V was pared by 4 bases and J by 9 bases, with 19 bases between. CDR3 length: 15 amino acids. CDR3 DNA sequence: TGTGCCAGCAGTGTTTCGGGCGGGGCTGGATGGCCCCAGCATTTT. As protein: CASSVSGGAGWPQHF.

This sequence joins TRBV19 and TRBJ1-1, with 8 bases aligning to TRBD1. Germline V CDR1 and CDR2: LNHDA, SQIVND (reference sequence). There are 14 residues in the CDR3. V trimming: 6 bases; J trimming: 7 bases; junction bases outside the gene matches: 10. The CDR3 DNA follows: TGTGCCAGTAGCCCCCGACAGGGGTACGGTGAAGCTTTCTTT. The encoded protein is CASSPRQGYGEAFF.

In its sample, this clone was seen once. The rearrangement links TRBV9 to TRBJ2-2, with a weak D call TRBD2 (6 bases). CDR1 and CDR2 from the germline V gene are SGDLS and YYNGEE. The germline V and J ends were trimmed by 4 bases and 6 bases, with 22 bases remaining between them. CDR3 length: 17 residues. This CDR3 reads CASSRSPKTSLPGELFF. As DNA, the CDR3 is TGTGCCAGCAGCCGTAGCCCCAAGACTAGTCTGCCCGGGGAGCTGTTTTTT. Looking up the rest from reference TRBV9 and TRBJ2-2 gives the full variable domain: DSGVTQTPKHLITATGQRVTLRCSPRSGDLSVYWYQQSLDQGLQFLIQYYNGEERAKGNILERFSAQQFPDLHSELNLSSLELGDSALYFCASSRSPKTSLPGELFFGEGSRLTVL.

The chain joins TRBV29-1 to TRBJ2-4; 9 nucleotides agree with TRBD2. V lost 3 bases and J lost 0; bases outside the gene matches: 3. The CDR3 runs to 15 residues. CDR1 and CDR2 from the germline V gene are SQVTM and ANQGSEA. The CDR3 region has the DNA TGCAGCGTTGAGGCGGGAGGGCTAGCCAAAAACATTCAGTACTTC. This codes for CSVEAGGLAKNIQYF.

V usage is TRBV4-2 and J usage is TRBJ2-1, with TRBD2 matching 11 bases. Germline V gene data show CDR1 as LGHNA and CDR2 as YNFKEQ. V shed 0 bases, J shed 7 bases, and the junction held 14 bases outside the gene matches. This CDR3 comprises 19 residues. CDR3 sequence (DNA): TGTGCCAGCAGCCAAGATGGGCTAGCGGGAGGCTCCCATAGGAATGAGCAGTTCTTC. The encoded protein is CASSQDGLAGGSHRNEQFF.

As DNA, the CDR3 is TGTGCCAGCAGCCTTGACAGGGCTTTTAACTATGGCTACACCTTC. Residues: CASSLDRAFNYGYTF. This chain joins TRBV7-9 and TRBJ1-2, with 7 bases that match TRBD1. The CDR3 sequence is 15 residues long. J lost 1 base, V lost 5 bases, and 7 bases had no gene match. Germline assignment: CDR1 SEHNR and CDR2 FQNEAQ (reference sequence).

The rearrangement uses TRBV11-2 and TRBJ2-7; TRBD1 matches 7 bases. The J segment lost 6 bases and the V segment lost 4 bases, leaving 3 bases of the junction unmatched. Per the germline V gene, CDR1 is SGHAT and CDR2 is FQNNGV. The CDR3 length is 12 residues. This chain's CDR3 is CASSSYRGEQYF. CDR3 in DNA: TGTGCCAGCAGCTCTTACAGGGGCGAGCAGTACTTC.

The genes are TRBV10-3 and TRBJ2-5; D might be TRBD2 (5 bases). Germline CDR1 and CDR2: ENHRY and SYGVKD. The CDR3 has 15 amino acids. Trimming removed 2 bases from V and 5 bases from J, with 15 bases in between. CDR3 in amino acids: CAISERNEGRETQYF. The CDR3 DNA sequence: TGTGCCATCAGTGAGAGGAATGAGGGAAGGGAGACCCAGTACTTC.

The chain uses TRBV2 and TRBJ2-5; 9 positions agree with TRBD1. V lost 5 bases to trimming and J lost 2 bases; unmatched junction nucleotides: 9. The CDR3 length is 16 residues. The germline V gene has CDR1 SNHLY and CDR2 FYNNEI. CDR3 sequence reads: CASSSIYRGLQETQYF. The CDR3 DNA follows: TGTGCCAGCAGTTCTATTTACAGGGGGCTGCAAGAGACCCAGTACTTC.

This chain uses TRBV5-1 with TRBJ2-3; 8 bases are a match to TRBD2. CDR1 and CDR2 (germline): SGHRS, YFSETQ. After removal of 0 bases from V and 3 bases from J, the junction contained 3 bases not matched to a gene. This CDR3 has 15 amino acids. CDR3 nucleotides: TGCGCCAGCAGCTTGGTGCCTAGCGGGACAGATACGCAGTATTTT. Encoded protein: CASSLVPSGTDTQYF.

The table lists this clone with a count of one. The chain couples TRBV5-1 to TRBJ2-7; TRBD1 might be the D (6 bases). V lost 2 bases to trimming and J lost 3 bases, with 9 bases between them. The CDR3 consists of 13 residues. Per the germline V gene, CDR1 is SGHRS and CDR2 is YFSETQ. The CDR3 protein is CASSLAGVYEQYF. The CDR3 region has the DNA TGCGCCAGCAGCTTAGCAGGGGTCTACGAGCAGTACTTC.

The V call is TRBV27, the J call TRBJ2-1; a possible D gene is TRBD1 (5 bases). The V end lost 6 bases, the J end lost 2 bases, and 17 bases lay between the germline ends. CDR1 and CDR2 from the germline V gene are MNHEY and SMNVEV (reference sequence). The CDR3 extends over 16 amino acids. CDR3 loop: CASSPAGRATYNEQFF. Written as DNA, the CDR3 is TGTGCCAGCAGCCCCGCAGGCAGGGCCACCTACAATGAGCAGTTCTTC.

V usage is TRBV19 and J usage is TRBJ2-1; TRBD2 matches at 7 bases. The length of the CDR3 is 15 residues. Germline CDR1 is LNHDA and CDR2 is SQIVND (reference sequence). V shed 8 bases, J shed 3 bases, and the junction held 10 bases outside the gene matches. The CDR3 DNA is TGTGCCAGTGGGGGGGGGATCTCGAACTACAATGAGCAGTTCTTC. Translated, it gives CASGGGISNYNEQFF.

The rearrangement joins TRBV30 to TRBJ2-1, with D hard to call. The germline V and J ends were trimmed by 2 bases and 6 bases, with 5 bases remaining between them. The length of the CDR3 is 11 residues. In germline, CDR1 is GTSNPN, CDR2 SVGIG (reference sequence). The CDR3 sequence is CAWSWANEQFF. The CDR3 nucleotides read TGTGCCTGGAGTTGGGCCAATGAGCAGTTCTTC.

Remarks on this clone: A junction end diverges from the germline sequence, so it may reflect a read error. The rearrangement links TRBV7-9 to TRBJ2-5, with 12 bases that match TRBD2. Per the germline V gene, CDR1 is SEHNR and CDR2 is FQNEAQ (reference sequence). This CDR3 is built from 15 residues. For the CDR3, the DNA is TGTTCCAGCAGCGTCACTAGCGGGGGGCGAGAGACCCAGTACTTC. It specifies CSSSVTSGGRETQYF.

The chain combines TRBV4-1 with TRBJ1-2; perhaps TRBD1 as D (5 bases). V lost 4 bases and J 10 bases, leaving 22 bases between the germline ends. The CDR3 totals 15 residues. Germline assignment: CDR1 MGHRA and CDR2 YSYEKL. In DNA form, the CDR3 reads TGCGCCAGCAGCCCCAATCGTGGGGGGGTTGCTGTCTACACCTTC. Translating it yields CASSPNRGGVAVYTF.

V usage is TRBV4-1 and J usage is TRBJ2-2; maybe TRBD2 (5 bases). Germline CDR1 is MGHRA and CDR2 is YSYEKL. V was pared by 1 base and J by 1 base, with 16 bases between. This CDR3 is 18 amino acids long. CDR3 bases: TGCGCCAGCAGCCAAGTAGCGTTAGGGCAGAGGAACACCGGGGAGCTGTTTTTT. This sequence encodes CASSQVALGQRNTGELFF.

V is TRBV7-9 and J is TRBJ2-1; D gene uncertain. The CDR3 totals 13 residues. V lost 3 bases and J lost 10, with 13 bases in between. Germline-derived CDR1 and CDR2 are SEHNR and FQNEAQ (reference sequence). The DNA of the CDR3 is TGTGCCAGCAGCTTTTACGCCGCTCGGGAGCAGTTCTTC. This gives the protein CASSFYAAREQFF.

This clone appeared a single time. The rearrangement links TRBV7-8 to TRBJ1-4; possibly TRBD1 for D (5 bases). Deletions cut 1 base from V and 3 bases from J, with 9 bases between. This CDR3 region has 15 residues. CDR1 and CDR2 (germline): SGHVS, FQNEAQ. The CDR3 here is CASSLDGGANEKLFF. DNA for the CDR3: TGTGCCAGCAGCTTAGATGGAGGGGCTAATGAAAAACTGTTTTTT.

Turning to this clone: An end of the junction differs from the germline gene, which may be a read error. The DNA for the CDR3 is TGTGCCAGTACCAGACTAGCGGGATTGGAGACAGATACGCGGTATTTT. Translating it yields CASTRLAGLETDTRYF. The chain is built from TRBV19 and TRBJ2-3, with 11 bases that match TRBD2. The CDR3 covers 16 residues. Germline CDR1 and CDR2: LNHDA and SQIVND (reference sequence).